The 17 T cell receptor beta chains given below trace back to one sample, sequenced in a study of response to subunit inactivated influenza vaccine. TCRdb reanalysed the RT-PCR reads using MiXCR and keeps one entry per CDR3 protein. Of about 520,000 distinct CDR3 sequences listed, roughly 27% were seen once; the top ten hold 1.5% to 2%. Sequenced here: CD4+ T cells sorted from PBMCs, sampled 5 to 6 days after vaccination. The origin of the receptors is a man aged 45 to 65 who received an inactivated influenza vaccine.

This clonotype was detected a few times. V and J are TRBV20-1 and TRBJ2-7; TRBD2 matches at 8 bases. The CDR3 has 15 amino acids. CDR1 DFQATT and CDR2 SNEGSKA come from the germline V gene (reference sequence). Trimming cost V 5 bases and J 0 bases; bases outside gene matches: 9. CDR3 region: CSAADLAGFSYEQYF. In DNA form, the CDR3 reads TGCAGTGCTGCTGACTTAGCGGGATTCTCCTACGAGCAGTACTTC.

The V gene is TRBV4-1, the J gene TRBJ1-1; no reliable D call. The germline CDR1 and CDR2 sequences are MGHRA and YSYEKL. This CDR3 spans 17 amino acids. Trimming removed 1 base at V and 8 bases at J, with 23 bases between. CDR3 nucleotides: TGCGCCAGCAGCCAAGGAAGTTGGGCAGGCCCCGCGTCAGAAGCTTTCTTT. It encodes CASSQGSWAGPASEAFF.

Here the CDR3 reads CASSLRLEGDEQYF. The DNA for the CDR3 is TGCGCCAGCAGCTTGAGGCTAGAAGGTGACGAGCAGTACTTC. The rearrangement joins TRBV5-1 to TRBJ2-7; no clear D. The CDR3 has 14 amino acids. The V end lost 1 base, the J end lost 5 bases, and 13 bases lay between the germline ends. Looked up from germline, CDR1 is SGHRS and CDR2 is YFSETQ.

This clonotype has only a few counts. This chain joins TRBV5-1 and TRBJ2-3, with a possible D match to TRBD2 (5 bases). With 4 bases removed from V and 2 bases from J, the gap between germline ends came to 11 bases. The germline V gene encodes CDR1 SGHRS and CDR2 YFSETQ. This CDR3 spans 14 amino acids. DNA for the CDR3: TGCGCCAGCAGCGGCGGCGGGCCCACAGATACGCAGTATTTT. Translating it yields CASSGGGPTDTQYF.

This clonotype came up a few times. This chain uses TRBV19 with TRBJ1-1, with D tentatively TRBD1 (6 bases). CDR3 length: 13 amino acids. Trimming stripped 7 bases from V and 3 bases from J, with 12 bases between. CDR1 LNHDA and CDR2 SQIVND come from the germline V gene (reference sequence). CDR3 region: CASNYRAHTEAFF. DNA of the CDR3: TGTGCCAGTAATTACAGGGCTCACACTGAAGCTTTCTTT.

CDR3 region: CASSKRRGSYNEQFF. CDR3 bases: TGTGCCTCCAGCAAGCGCAGGGGCTCCTACAATGAGCAGTTCTTC. J is TRBJ2-1 and V is TRBV3-1; tentatively, D is TRBD1 (6 bases). The germline CDR1 and CDR2 sequences are LGHDT and YNNKEL (reference sequence). The CDR3 length is 15 residues. Deletions cut 11 bases from V and 0 bases from J, with 17 bases between.

The chain has TRBV6-5 and TRBJ2-1, with 11 nucleotides matching TRBD2. Germline trimming cut 4 bases from V and 4 bases from J; bases unmatched to any gene: 3. CDR1 and CDR2 (germline): MNHEY, SVGAGI. The CDR3 runs 15 residues. The CDR3 nucleotides read TGTGCCAGCAGTTGGGGACTAGCGGAATACAATGAGCAGTTCTTC. Translated, it gives CASSWGLAEYNEQFF.

The rearrangement uses TRBV24-1 and TRBJ2-3; weak D call: TRBD2 (6 bases). In germline, CDR1 is KGHDR, CDR2 SFDVKD. V was clipped by 2 bases and J by 2 bases, with 10 bases between them. This CDR3 has 15 amino acids. Written as DNA, the CDR3 is TGTGCCACCAGTGATTCGGGACTTTCCACAGATACGCAGTATTTT. This sequence encodes CATSDSGLSTDTQYF.

The J gene is TRBJ2-1, the V gene TRBV18; D is perhaps TRBD1 or TRBD2 (5 bases each). The germline V gene has CDR1 KGHSH and CDR2 LQKENI. V was shortened by 6 bases and J by 8 bases, with 11 bases between the two germline ends. The CDR3 consists of 12 residues. The CDR3 DNA reads TGTGCCAGCTCCTTGGGGGAAGATGAGCAGTTCTTC. This gives the protein CASSLGEDEQFF.

The gene calls are TRBV6-1 and TRBJ2-7; D might be TRBD1 (6 bases). Germline V gene sequence: CDR1 MNHNS, CDR2 SASEGT. Trimming shortened V by 6 bases and J by 0 bases, and 12 bases separated the two germline ends. The CDR3 length is 14 residues. CDR3 loop: CASRLRTASYEQYF. Written as DNA, the CDR3 is TGTGCCAGCAGACTCAGGACAGCCTCCTACGAGCAGTACTTC.

The chain has TRBV10-3 and TRBJ2-3; D is perhaps TRBD2 (6 bases). The CDR3 contains 14 residues. Trimming cost V 2 bases and J 5 bases, with 11 bases left between them. CDR1 and CDR2 from the germline V gene are ENHRY and SYGVKD. CDR3 loop: CAISEGRGGDTQYF. CDR3 nucleotides: TGTGCCATCAGTGAGGGGCGGGGAGGAGATACGCAGTATTTT.

The rearrangement links TRBV7-2 to TRBJ2-7; 9 nucleotides align to TRBD2. The CDR3 runs 15 residues. Germline loops: CDR1 SGHTA, CDR2 FQGNSA. The junction had 6 bases not matched to a gene; V was cut back by 2 bases and J by 4 bases. The CDR3 here is CASSLYGGGAYEQYF. In DNA form, the CDR3 reads TGTGCCAGCAGCTTATATGGCGGGGGGGCTTACGAGCAGTACTTC.

This clonotype was counted ten times or more. The chain carries TRBV3-1 and TRBJ2-5, with D possibly matching TRBD1 (5 bases). This CDR3 has 12 amino acids. Germline values: CDR1 LGHDT, CDR2 YNNKEL (reference sequence). V lost 5 bases to trimming and J lost 4 bases, with 8 bases between them. Here the CDR3 DNA reads TGTGCCAGCAGCTGGCAGGGAGAGACCCAGTACTTC. Translation gives CASSWQGETQYF.

The J gene is TRBJ1-5, the V gene TRBV29-1; D is uncertain. The germline V gene encodes CDR1 SQVTM and CDR2 ANQGSEA. The CDR3 covers 13 residues. Trimming left V 4 bases short and J 4 bases short, with 11 bases between. This CDR3 is CSVVDGGNQPQHF. In nucleotides, the CDR3 is TGCAGCGTTGTGGACGGAGGAAATCAGCCCCAGCATTTT.

This clonotype was picked up a small number of times. The V call is TRBV20-1, the J call TRBJ2-3; tentatively, D is TRBD2 (5 bases). Trimming left V 3 bases short and J 6 bases short, with 13 bases between. The length of the CDR3 is 13 residues. The germline gives CDR1 DFQATT, CDR2 SNEGSKA (reference sequence). CDR3 DNA sequence: TGCAGTGCTAGTAGGCTAGCATCCGATACGCAGTATTTT. Protein: CSASRLASDTQYF.

This clonotype showed up just a few times. V usage is TRBV12-3 or TRBV12-4 and J usage is TRBJ1-2; D remains unclear. CDR3 length equals 12 residues. Trimming removed 8 bases at V and 8 bases at J, with 15 bases between. The CDR3 DNA reads as TGTGCCAGCGTCTCTGAGGTGGGGGGCTACACCTTC. Translating it yields CASVSEVGGYTF.

This clonotype was seen just once. The genes are TRBV6-2 or TRBV6-3 and TRBJ2-1; D may correspond to TRBD1 or TRBD2 (5 bases each). Germline CDR1 and CDR2: MNHEY and SVGEGT. The length of the CDR3 is 16 residues. Trimming stripped 2 bases from V and 8 bases from J, with 19 bases between. CDR3 in DNA: TGTGCCAGCAGTTACGGGGGACCAACCCTAGGGCATGAGCAGTTCTTC. It encodes CASSYGGPTLGHEQFF.